This section outlines one T cell receptor (beta chain) sequence together with its context. Its antigen is undetermined. The data derive from a study of cytomegalovirus exposure and HLA in healthy donors. Study-wide results and caveats: Relative to the approximately 700-donor mean, N-insertions were reportedly fewer in an Asian-associated ancestry cluster in a later analysis. In a later analysis, DRB1 alleles had the most associated TCRs; HLA-C alleles the fewest.

Trimming took 8 bases from V and 5 from J, leaving 13 bases between them. This CDR3 contains 13 residues. CDR1 and CDR2 (germline): SGHVS, FQNEAQ. Use of 60 Vbeta and 13 Jbeta primers characterized the PCR. Method: immunoSEQ multiplex PCR; TCRdb's copy keeps in-frame clones and lacks some. This repertoire shows more than 90,000 clones, about 76% found once; its top ten account for around 4.2%. Sequencing was done on a sample of PBMCs. This receptor was taken from a woman in her sixties or seventies in good health and CMV-seropositive. The J gene is TRBJ2-1, the V gene TRBV7-8; D perhaps matches TRBD2 (6 bases). CDR3 protein: CASYRESHNEQFF. DNA of the CDR3: TGTGCCAGCTATCGGGAGTCCCACAATGAGCAGTTCTTC.